This T cell receptor (beta chain) was profiled in a study of cytomegalovirus exposure and HLA in healthy donors. Whole-study findings and limits: Within a later analysis, the majority of CMV-associated TCR beta chains appeared HLA-restricted. Both high specificity and high sensitivity reportedly marked the classifier's diagnosis of cytomegalovirus status.

This clone has just a few counts. The target antigen is unknown. PCR primers comprised 60 Vbeta and 13 Jbeta primers. Method: immunoSEQ multiplex PCR; TCRdb's copy keeps in-frame clones and lacks some. In the table there are 45,000 to 65,000 clones, about 82% of which are singletons. CDR1 is MGHRA, CDR2 YSYEKL, per germline. CDR3 length: 19 amino acids. Unmatched junction bases numbered 11, after V lost 4 bases and J lost 0 bases. This sequence joins TRBV4-1 and TRBJ2-6, with 8 bases aligning to TRBD1. The sequenced sample was PBMCs. The clonotype comes from a man aged 30 to 45 in good health and CMV-seronegative. CDR3 region: CASSPIRQGFISGANVLTF. The CDR3 nucleotides are TGCGCCAGCAGCCCGATTAGACAGGGGTTTATCTCTGGGGCCAACGTCCTGACTTTC.